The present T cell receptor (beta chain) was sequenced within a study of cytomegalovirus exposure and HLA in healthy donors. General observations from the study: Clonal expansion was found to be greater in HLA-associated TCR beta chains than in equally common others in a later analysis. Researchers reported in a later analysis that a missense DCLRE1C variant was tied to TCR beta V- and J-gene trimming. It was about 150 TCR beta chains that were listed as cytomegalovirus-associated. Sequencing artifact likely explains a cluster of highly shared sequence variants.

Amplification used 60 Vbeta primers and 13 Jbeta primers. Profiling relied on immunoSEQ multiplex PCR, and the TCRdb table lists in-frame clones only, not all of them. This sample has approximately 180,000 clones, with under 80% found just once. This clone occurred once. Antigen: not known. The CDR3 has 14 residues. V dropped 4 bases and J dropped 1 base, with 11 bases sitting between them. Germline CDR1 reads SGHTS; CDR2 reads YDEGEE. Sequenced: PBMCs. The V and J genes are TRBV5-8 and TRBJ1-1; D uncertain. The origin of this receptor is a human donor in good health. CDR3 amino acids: CASSIDGGNTEAFF. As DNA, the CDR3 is TGTGCCAGCAGCATAGACGGAGGGAACACTGAAGCTTTCTTT. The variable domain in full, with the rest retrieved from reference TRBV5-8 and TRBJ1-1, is EAGVTQSPTHLIKTRGQQATLRCSPISGHTSVYWYQQALGLGLQFLLWYDEGEERNRGNFPPRFSGRQFPNYSSELNVNALELEDSALYLCASSIDGGNTEAFFGQGTRLTVV.